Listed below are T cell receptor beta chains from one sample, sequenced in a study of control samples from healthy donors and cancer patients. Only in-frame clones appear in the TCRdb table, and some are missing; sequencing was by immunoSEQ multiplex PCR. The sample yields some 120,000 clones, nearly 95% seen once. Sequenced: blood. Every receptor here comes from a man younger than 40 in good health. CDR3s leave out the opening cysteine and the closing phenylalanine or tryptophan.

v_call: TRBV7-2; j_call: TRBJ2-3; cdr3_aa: ASSLAARDTQY
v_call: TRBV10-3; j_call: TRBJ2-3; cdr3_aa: ATTGEVHTDTQY
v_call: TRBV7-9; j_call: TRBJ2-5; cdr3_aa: ASSPTGGETQY
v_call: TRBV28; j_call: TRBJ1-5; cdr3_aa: ATRQSNQPQH
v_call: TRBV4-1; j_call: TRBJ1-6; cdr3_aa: ASSQDLVRPQGTRTSPLH
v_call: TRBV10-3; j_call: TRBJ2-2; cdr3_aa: ATFPKGIRDRPTGELF
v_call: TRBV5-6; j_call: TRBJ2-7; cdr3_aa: ASSRGGQGRYEQY
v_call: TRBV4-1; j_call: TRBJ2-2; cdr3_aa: ASSQDPPWTGATGELF
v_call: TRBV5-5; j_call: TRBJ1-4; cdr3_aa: ASSLARQGSHEKLF
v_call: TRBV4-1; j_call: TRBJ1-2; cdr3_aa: ASSQDLDRTNSNYGYT
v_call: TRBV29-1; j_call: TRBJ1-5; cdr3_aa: SVAMAANQPQH
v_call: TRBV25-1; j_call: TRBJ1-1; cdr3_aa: ASSPLGTALNTEAF
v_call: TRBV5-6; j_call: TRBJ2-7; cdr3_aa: ASSPGQGPREQY
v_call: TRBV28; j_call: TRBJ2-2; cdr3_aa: ASSLSGDTGELF
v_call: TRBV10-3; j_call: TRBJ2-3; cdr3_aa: AISGPGGGSQY
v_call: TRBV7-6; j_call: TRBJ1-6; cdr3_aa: ASSHGQGGDSPLH
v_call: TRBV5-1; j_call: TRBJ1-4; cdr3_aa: ASSHRGEKLF
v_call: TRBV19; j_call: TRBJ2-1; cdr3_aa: ASSMGQGNGEQF
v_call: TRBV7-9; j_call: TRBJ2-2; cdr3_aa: ASSSSGGSGELF
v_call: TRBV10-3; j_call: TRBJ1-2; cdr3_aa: AISDPTQAVYGYT
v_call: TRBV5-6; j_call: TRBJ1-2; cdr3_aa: ASSLAKQGGGYT
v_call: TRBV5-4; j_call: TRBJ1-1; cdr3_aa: ASSLERGSEAF
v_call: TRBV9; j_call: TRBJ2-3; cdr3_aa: ASSVGDTQY
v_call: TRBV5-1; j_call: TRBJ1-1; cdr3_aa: ASSSTGLLTEAF
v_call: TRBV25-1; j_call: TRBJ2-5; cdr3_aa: ASSEGSTSGGQETQY
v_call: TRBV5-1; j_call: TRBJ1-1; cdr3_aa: ASSFRGQIGMNTEAF
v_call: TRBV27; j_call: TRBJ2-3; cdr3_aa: ASSPTGTDTQY
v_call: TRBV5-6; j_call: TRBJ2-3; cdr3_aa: ASSYPGGGGTTDTQY
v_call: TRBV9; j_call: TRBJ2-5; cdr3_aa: ASSGGIRETQY
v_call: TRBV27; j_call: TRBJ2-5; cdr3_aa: ATRMGASETQY
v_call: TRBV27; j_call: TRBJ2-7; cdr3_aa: ASSFFGTPRQY
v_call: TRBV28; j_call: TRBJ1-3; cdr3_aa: ASSKTGGEDTIY
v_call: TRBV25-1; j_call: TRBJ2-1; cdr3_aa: ASSEGRERGNEQF
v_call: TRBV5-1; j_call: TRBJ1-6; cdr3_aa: ASSLTIGTGKNSPLH
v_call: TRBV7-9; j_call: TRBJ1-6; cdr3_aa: ASSPPTGGGNSPLH
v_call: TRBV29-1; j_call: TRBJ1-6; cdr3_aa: SVAEAGSPLH
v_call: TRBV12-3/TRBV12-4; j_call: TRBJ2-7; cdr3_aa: ASSSQDYEQY
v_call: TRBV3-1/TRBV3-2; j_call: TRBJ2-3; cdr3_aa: ASSPGTSTDTQY
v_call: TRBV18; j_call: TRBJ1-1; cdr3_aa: ASSPPGQGGLNTEAF
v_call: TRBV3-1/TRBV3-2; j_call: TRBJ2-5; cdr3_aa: ASSPRLAGGQETQY
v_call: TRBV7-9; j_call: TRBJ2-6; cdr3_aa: ASSPEHRPVRSGANVLT
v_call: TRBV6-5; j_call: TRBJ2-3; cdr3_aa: ASSYSGTDTQY
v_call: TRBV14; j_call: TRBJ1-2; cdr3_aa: ASSQGWTGGRYT
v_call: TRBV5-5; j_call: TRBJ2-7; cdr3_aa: ASSVDRSSYEQY
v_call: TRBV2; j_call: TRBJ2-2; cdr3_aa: ASNRDGGNTGELF
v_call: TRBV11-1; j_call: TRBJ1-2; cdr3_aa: ASSLKTGPNYGYT
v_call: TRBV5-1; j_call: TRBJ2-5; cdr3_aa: ASSQKETQY
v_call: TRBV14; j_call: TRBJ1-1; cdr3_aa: ASSLQMNTEAF
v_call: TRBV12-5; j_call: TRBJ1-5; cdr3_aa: ASGLAPTGKNQPQH
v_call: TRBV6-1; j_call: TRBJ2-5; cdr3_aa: ASSEIPPGTQY
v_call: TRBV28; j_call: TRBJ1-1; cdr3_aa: ASSSPTGPNTEAF
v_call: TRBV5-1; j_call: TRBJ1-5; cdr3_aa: ASSLTEFSNQPQH
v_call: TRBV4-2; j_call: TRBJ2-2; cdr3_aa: ASSQDSPQGYTGELF
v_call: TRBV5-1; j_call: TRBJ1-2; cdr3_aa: ASRQGSRSDYT
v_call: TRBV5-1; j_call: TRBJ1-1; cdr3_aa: ASSPDRQGGLREAF
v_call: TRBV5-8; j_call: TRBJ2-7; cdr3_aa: ASSVETGDEQY
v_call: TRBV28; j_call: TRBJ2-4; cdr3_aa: ASSSPTGGGRNIQY
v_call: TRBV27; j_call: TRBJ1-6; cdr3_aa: ASRLLGTGFSPLH